This T cell receptor (beta chain) was captured by sequencing in a study of blood T cell repertoires in COVID-19. The repertoire was sequenced with immunoSEQ multiplex PCR; TCRdb's copy has only in-frame clones and lacks some. The sample records over 120,000 clones, 75% to 85% being singletons. The sequence was obtained from a man in his 60s with active or convalescent COVID-19. Sample: peripheral blood.

In nucleotides, the CDR3 is TGTGCCAGCAGGTATCCCGGGGGGAGCTCCTACAATGAGCAGTTCTTC. Amino acids: CASRYPGGSSYNEQFF. The chain couples TRBV28 to TRBJ2-1; 7 positions agree with TRBD2. Germline lookup yields CDR1 MDHEN and CDR2 SYDVKM. The CDR3 runs to 16 residues. Germline trimming cut 6 bases from V and 0 bases from J; bases unmatched to any gene: 8.